The present entry profiles one TCR beta chain with its context. Its matching antigen is unknown. Sequencing was performed with immunoSEQ multiplex PCR; in TCRdb, only in-frame clones are kept and a portion is missing. The sample includes about 97,000 clones, over 70% seen only once; the top ten take 9% to 15%. These data come from a study of PD-1 blockade in classical Hodgkin lymphoma. Study outcomes and limitations: A reduction in baseline TCR diversity was reportedly seen in newly diagnosed patients relative to healthy donors.

Each patient's relapse followed autologous stem cell transplantation, and brentuximab vedotin exposure varied. Classifying best responses yielded complete response, partial response or progressive disease. Germline CDR1 is SNHLY and CDR2 is FYNNEI. V trimming: 6 bases; J trimming: 10 bases; junction bases outside the gene matches: 11. The CDR3 is 15 amino acids. The receptor comes from a human donor with classical Hodgkin lymphoma. Sequences were derived from peripheral blood mononuclear cells (PBMCs), sampled at baseline. The chain recombines TRBV2 with TRBJ2-1; 11 nucleotides match TRBD2. The CDR3, as DNA: TGTGCCAGCAGGATAGCGGGAGGGCCTGTCCTGGAGCAGTTCTTC. Its protein is CASRIAGGPVLEQFF.